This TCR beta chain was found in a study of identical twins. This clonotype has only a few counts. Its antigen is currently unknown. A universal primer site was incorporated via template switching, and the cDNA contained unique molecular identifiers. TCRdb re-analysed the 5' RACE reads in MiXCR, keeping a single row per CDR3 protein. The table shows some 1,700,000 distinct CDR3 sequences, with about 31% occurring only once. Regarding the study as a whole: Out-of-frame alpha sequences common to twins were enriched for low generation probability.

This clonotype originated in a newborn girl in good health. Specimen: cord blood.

The CDR3 DNA reads as TGCGCCAGCAGTTTCTTGGGAGGGGGCGGTGAAAAACTGTTTTTT. As protein: CASSFLGGGGEKLFF. The V call is TRBV5-1, the J call TRBJ1-4; 7 bases map to TRBD1. J lost 7 bases, V lost 5 bases, and 11 bases had no gene match. This CDR3 comprises 15 residues. The germline CDR1 and CDR2 sequences are SGHRS and YFSETQ.